One and the same sample provided the 13 T cell receptor beta chains below, sequenced in a study of cytomegalovirus exposure and HLA in healthy donors. Clones were read by immunoSEQ multiplex PCR, and TCRdb kept only the in-frame ones, dropping some. The data hold 55,000 to 70,000 clones, with over 90% observed a single time. What was sequenced was PBMCs. Every receptor here comes from a man aged 18 to 29 in good health and CMV-seropositive.

The chain couples TRBV4-1 to TRBJ1-5; D is perhaps TRBD1 (5 bases). Looked up from germline, CDR1 is MGHRA and CDR2 is YSYEKL. There are 15 residues in the CDR3. The V end was cut by 4 bases, the J end by 2 bases, with 12 bases between. The CDR3 region is CASSPTLTGNQPQHF. The CDR3 bases are TGCGCCAGCAGCCCAACCCTGACAGGCAATCAGCCCCAGCATTTT.

The chain uses TRBV30 and TRBJ1-1; TRBD1 matches 7 bases. After removal of 5 bases from V and 11 bases from J, the junction contained 17 bases not matched to a gene. Germline V CDR1 and CDR2: GTSNPN, SVGIG (reference sequence). CDR3 size: 14 residues. CDR3 sequence reads: CAWDSSGQEVWAFF. The CDR3 coding sequence is TGTGCCTGGGATTCTTCCGGACAGGAGGTTTGGGCTTTCTTT.

This chain links TRBV29-1 with TRBJ2-1, with D hard to call. Trimming removed 0 bases from V and 3 bases from J, with 6 bases in between. This CDR3 contains 13 residues. Germline V lookup: CDR1 SQVTM, CDR2 ANQGSEA. The CDR3 DNA reads TGCAGCGTTGAAGAGCCCAGCTACAATGAGCAGTTCTTC. Its protein is CSVEEPSYNEQFF.

The chain joins TRBV4-2 to TRBJ1-2; TRBD1 matches at 10 bases. The CDR3 loop spans 15 amino acids. In germline, CDR1 is LGHNA, CDR2 YNFKEQ. V lost 4 bases and J lost 3; bases outside the gene matches: 5. The CDR3 protein is CASSPPTGGYYGYTF. CDR3 coding DNA: TGTGCCAGCAGCCCTCCGACAGGGGGCTACTATGGCTACACCTTC.

The rearrangement joins TRBV27 to TRBJ1-1; D is ambiguous. V was shortened by 6 bases and J by 0 bases, with 11 bases between the two germline ends. The CDR3 spans 14 residues. Germline assignment: CDR1 MNHEY and CDR2 SMNVEV (reference sequence). The CDR3 DNA reads TGTGCCAGCAGCGAATACTCGATGAACACTGAAGCTTTCTTT. Its protein product is CASSEYSMNTEAFF.

To note about this clone: An end of the junction differs from the germline gene, which may be a read error. The V gene is TRBV28, the J gene TRBJ2-4; D is perhaps TRBD1 (6 bases). The CDR3 has 16 amino acids. Germline CDR1 is MDHEN and CDR2 is SYDVKM. In nucleotides, the CDR3 is TGTGCCAGCAGTTTATGGCAGGGGATAACCAAAAACACTCAGTACTTC. It encodes CASSLWQGITKNTQYF.

This chain joins TRBV9 and TRBJ2-2; 10 bases are shared with TRBD2. The germline gives CDR1 SGDLS, CDR2 YYNGEE. The CDR3 has 16 amino acids. The ends lost 4 bases at V and 0 bases at J; junction bases unmatched: 3. CDR3 sequence: CASSFGLAANTGELFF. The CDR3, as DNA: TGTGCCAGCAGCTTTGGACTAGCGGCGAACACCGGGGAGCTGTTTTTT.

The genes are TRBV7-2 and TRBJ2-6; tentative D call: TRBD1 (6 bases). The germline CDR1 and CDR2 sequences are SGHTA and FQGNSA. Trimming cost V 1 base and J 0 bases, with 10 bases left between them. CDR3 length: 17 residues. In DNA form, the CDR3 reads TGTGCCAGCAGCTTAGGGGGACAAATCTCTGGGGCCAACGTCCTGACTTTC. It is translated as CASSLGGQISGANVLTF.

J is TRBJ2-7 and V is TRBV30; D is undetermined. The CDR3 covers 13 residues. Germline values: CDR1 GTSNPN, CDR2 SVGIG (reference sequence). V was pared by 2 bases and J by 6 bases, with 14 bases between. DNA for the CDR3: TGTGCCTGGAGTCCAGAGGTGGTAAGCGAGCAGTACTTC. Translation gives CAWSPEVVSEQYF. Together with reference TRBV30 and TRBJ2-7, the CDR3 gives the full variable domain: SQTIHQWPATLVQPVGSPLSLECTVEGTSNPNLYWYRQAAGRGLQLLFYSVGIGQISSEVPQNLSASRPQDRQFILSSKKLLLSDSGFYLCAWSPEVVSEQYFGPGTRLTVT.

The chain links TRBV4-1 to TRBJ1-2, with 10 positions matching TRBD1. The CDR3 has 16 residues. V shed 5 bases, J shed 2 bases, and the junction held 8 bases outside the gene matches. In germline, CDR1 is MGHRA, CDR2 YSYEKL. CDR3 nucleotide sequence: TGCGCCAGCAGCACCCGACAGGGGGCGATGAACTATGGCTACACCTTC. This gives the protein CASSTRQGAMNYGYTF.

The rearrangement joins TRBV7-9 to TRBJ1-5, with TRBD1 identical over 7 bases. Germline lookup yields CDR1 SEHNR and CDR2 FQNEAQ (reference sequence). This CDR3 contains 16 residues. Trimming removed 3 bases from V and 0 bases from J; junction bases left unmatched: 5. CDR3 coding DNA: TGTGCCAGCAGCTTGGGGACAGCATATAGCAATCAGCCCCAGCATTTT. Its translation: CASSLGTAYSNQPQHF.

The genes are TRBV7-9 and TRBJ1-4; TRBD1 is a possible D gene (6 bases). Germline V CDR1 and CDR2: SEHNR, FQNEAQ (reference sequence). The CDR3 covers 13 residues. The V and J ends lost 6 bases and 14 bases respectively, with 19 bases between them. CDR3 DNA sequence: TGTGCCAGCAGAGAGGGGGATACCTTGAACCTGTTTTTT. This codes for CASREGDTLNLFF.

The chain couples TRBV27 to TRBJ2-1; D unclear. CDR1 is MNHEY, CDR2 SMNVEV, per germline (reference sequence). CDR3 length: 15 residues. With 0 bases removed from V and 2 bases from J, the gap between germline ends came to 8 bases. CDR3 coding DNA: TGTGCCAGCAGTTTATCGGTCAGAACCTACAATGAGCAGTTCTTC. Amino acid sequence: CASSLSVRTYNEQFF.